This T cell receptor beta chain was captured in a study of human T cells and chemical hapten exposure. TCRdb independently ran MiXCR on the RACE reads; one entry per CDR3 protein. The repertoire holds roughly 56,000 distinct CDR3 sequences, with approximately 9.7% as singletons. Documented time point: pre-sensitization, week 0. Indicated treatment: therapeutic diphenylcyclopropenone sensitization with weekly scalp DPC. The template was total RNA from unfractionated whole blood. The CDR3 is 15 residues long. V was shortened by 0 bases and J by 2 bases, with 10 bases between the two germline ends. CDR1 is MNHEY, CDR2 SMNVEV, per germline (reference sequence).

The chain is built from TRBV27 and TRBJ1-1; no firm D call. Here the sequenced sample was whole blood, taken in connection with sensitization to the hapten diphenylcyclopropenone (DPC). The sequence was obtained from a woman in her thirties with alopecia areata. Some clones in this sample may be carry-over from other donors' samples. The CDR3 DNA reads as TGTGCCAGCAGTTTATCAGGACTACTTAACACTGAAGCTTTCTTT. As protein: CASSLSGLLNTEAFF.